This TCR beta chain was observed in a study of OX40 agonist ivuxolimab in advanced cancers. Method: immunoSEQ multiplex PCR; TCRdb's copy keeps in-frame clones and lacks some. The sample yields about 73,000 clones, around 86% seen once. J was trimmed by 4 bases and V by 1 base; bases with no gene match: 4. CDR1 SGHTA and CDR2 FQGTGA come from the germline V gene. CDR3 size: 15 residues. The clonotype comes from an adult with an advanced solid tumor such as melanoma, head and neck, liver or kidney cancer. The material sequenced was CD4+ or CD8+ T cells sorted from blood, taken in a trial of the OX40 agonist ivuxolimab. V is TRBV7-3 and J is TRBJ2-5; 9 bases align to TRBD2. CDR3 in amino acids: CASSLSGGARETQYF. CDR3 nucleotides: TGTGCCAGCAGCTTAAGCGGGGGGGCCAGAGAGACCCAGTACTTC.